The T cell receptor beta chain described here comes from a study of blood T cell repertoires in COVID-19. Study background: Sites across the United States, Italy and Spain contributed samples from acute and convalescent COVID-19.

Profiling relied on immunoSEQ multiplex PCR, and the TCRdb table lists in-frame clones only, not all of them. The data hold around 230,000 clones, with about nine tenths observed a single time. V was clipped by 3 bases and J by 8 bases, with 13 bases between them. Germline lookup yields CDR1 SGHDN and CDR2 FVKESK. This CDR3 region has 13 residues. Enrollees, about 18 to 90 years old, lived in 24 US areas. Researchers sorted participants into cohorts using their self-reported clinical history. Sequencing input: PBMCs or T cells enriched from blood (not recorded which). This sequence originates from a woman aged 30 to 39 who had recovered from COVID-19. This sequence joins TRBV14 and TRBJ1-1; the D is unclear. The CDR3 spells CASSQYRRAEAFF. The CDR3 DNA is TGTGCCAGCAGCCAGTATAGGAGGGCGGAAGCTTTCTTT.